Listed here is a single T cell receptor beta chain. The data were produced by immunoSEQ multiplex PCR, yet TCRdb's version contains in-frame clones alone and is incomplete. The sample contains roughly 76,000 clones, roughly 94% of which appear only once. The data are from a study of technical replicates of blood from a handful of donors. Germline loops: CDR1 SNHLY, CDR2 FYNNEI. This CDR3 spans 12 amino acids. Trimming removed 5 bases from V and 7 bases from J; junction bases left unmatched: 1. This receptor was taken from a human donor in good health. Sequenced material: T cells isolated from PBMCs. This rearrangement joins TRBV2 to TRBJ2-1; 8 bases fit TRBD2. CDR3 region: CASSLAGNEQFF. The CDR3 DNA follows: TGTGCCAGCAGTTTAGCGGGAAATGAGCAGTTCTTC.